Listed here are 26 T cell receptor beta chains from one sample, sequenced in a study of cytomegalovirus exposure and HLA in healthy donors. PCR used 60 Vbeta primers and 13 Jbeta primers. Clones were read by immunoSEQ multiplex PCR, and TCRdb kept only the in-frame ones, dropping some. This table holds about 200,000 clones, about 78% found once. The specimen was PBMCs. These receptors all stem from a woman in her thirties in good health and CMV-seronegative.

This clone has a handful of counts. The rearrangement joins TRBV28 to TRBJ2-2; the match to TRBD1 covers 7 bases. CDR1 and CDR2 from the germline V gene are MDHEN and SYDVKM. The CDR3 spans 15 residues. V lost 4 bases and J lost 0; bases outside the gene matches: 2. The CDR3 protein is CASSSGTANTGELFF. For the CDR3, the DNA is TGTGCCAGCAGTTCCGGGACAGCGAACACCGGGGAGCTGTTTTTT.

J is TRBJ2-7 and V is TRBV19; possibly TRBD2 for D (5 bases). Deletions cut 1 base from V and 7 bases from J, with 17 bases between. This CDR3 spans 15 amino acids. CDR1 is LNHDA, CDR2 SQIVND, per germline (reference sequence). In DNA, the CDR3 is TGTGCCAGTAGTATAGCGGGCCCCGGGATCGGAGAGCAGTACTTC. Amino acid sequence: CASSIAGPGIGEQYF.

This sequence joins TRBV9 and TRBJ1-1, with D tentatively TRBD1 (6 bases). Germline V gives CDR1 SGDLS, CDR2 YYNGEE. The germline V and J ends were trimmed by 4 bases and 0 bases, with 7 bases remaining between them. This CDR3 region has 13 residues. The DNA for the CDR3 is TGTGCCAGCAGCCAGGGGATGAACACTGAAGCTTTCTTT. Its protein is CASSQGMNTEAFF.

The chain combines TRBV5-1 with TRBJ2-3; 7 bases are shared with TRBD2. The CDR3 runs 15 residues. The V segment lost 4 bases and the J segment 4 bases; nucleotides outside the gene matches: 9. Germline values: CDR1 SGHRS, CDR2 YFSETQ. The CDR3 DNA follows: TGCGCCAGCAGCCAAAGGATGGGGAGGGCAGATACGCAGTATTTT. It yields the protein CASSQRMGRADTQYF.

The rearrangement joins TRBV19 to TRBJ2-7, with D perhaps matching TRBD1 (6 bases). The CDR3 has 14 amino acids. Trimming took 1 base from V and 3 from J, leaving 10 bases between them. Germline loops: CDR1 LNHDA, CDR2 SQIVND (reference sequence). CDR3: CASSIGPGVYEQYF. As DNA, the CDR3 is TGTGCCAGTAGTATAGGTCCAGGGGTCTACGAGCAGTACTTC.

This clone was detected only once. The CDR3 is CATSRDISEGGYTF. Here the CDR3 DNA reads TGTGCCACCAGCAGAGATATATCGGAGGGTGGCTACACCTTC. This chain links TRBV15 with TRBJ1-2; D unclear. CDR3 length: 14 residues. Trimming removed 0 bases at V and 7 bases at J, with 12 bases between. The V gene's germline CDR1 is LNHNV and CDR2 YYDKDF (reference sequence). The full variable domain, in which reference TRBV15 and TRBJ1-2 provide the parts outside the CDR3, is DAMVIQNPRYQVTQFGKPVTLSCSQTLNHNVMYWYQQKSSQAPKLLFHYYDKDFNNEADTPDNFQSRRPNTSFCFLDIRSPGLGDTAMYLCATSRDISEGGYTFGSGTRLTVV.

The chain combines TRBV18 with TRBJ1-3; D is unresolved. Germline V gives CDR1 KGHSH, CDR2 LQKENI. The CDR3 runs 16 residues. Trimming left V 3 bases short and J 0 bases short, with 12 bases between. The CDR3 loop is CASSPAVQISGNTIYF. The CDR3 DNA reads TGTGCCAGCTCACCGGCCGTCCAGATCTCTGGAAACACCATATATTTT.

This sequence joins TRBV6-5 and TRBJ1-1; unclear D gene. V lost 0 bases and J 5 bases, leaving 10 bases between the germline ends. In germline, CDR1 is MNHEY, CDR2 SVGAGI. The CDR3 length is 14 residues. CDR3 sequence: CASSYSRGSTEAFF. The CDR3 nucleotides are TGTGCCAGCAGTTACTCGCGAGGGTCGACTGAAGCTTTCTTT.

The CDR3 reads CASSPPLGQGYQETQYF. CDR3 in DNA: TGTGCCAGCAGTCCGCCCCTAGGACAGGGATACCAAGAGACCCAGTACTTC. The chain links TRBV28 to TRBJ2-5; 8 positions match TRBD1. CDR3 length: 17 residues. The V gene end was trimmed by 5 bases and the J gene end by 0 bases; junction bases not matched to a gene: 11. Germline V CDR1 and CDR2: MDHEN, SYDVKM.

CDR3 bases: TGCGCCAGCAGCTTGGGGGACAGGGATAATTCACCCCTCCACTTT. It codes for CASSLGDRDNSPLHF. The V call is TRBV5-1, the J call TRBJ1-6, with 9 bases matching TRBD1. In germline, CDR1 is SGHRS, CDR2 YFSETQ. The CDR3 consists of 15 residues. With V trimmed by 0 bases and J by 5 bases, 0 bases remained unmatched.

The chain is built from TRBV7-3 and TRBJ1-1; tentatively, D is TRBD1 (6 bases). The V and J ends lost 3 bases and 5 bases respectively, with 10 bases between them. In germline, CDR1 is SGHTA, CDR2 FQGTGA. This CDR3 comprises 13 residues. In DNA, the CDR3 is TGTGCCAGCAGCTTCACAGGGTGGACTGAAGCTTTCTTT. Its translation: CASSFTGWTEAFF.

The chain combines TRBV6-5 with TRBJ2-2; D not certain. This CDR3 comprises 15 residues. Germline V gene data show CDR1 as MNHEY and CDR2 as SVGAGI. Trimming removed 4 bases from V and 1 base from J, with 10 bases in between. The CDR3 spells CASSLDWRNTGELFF. For the CDR3, the DNA is TGTGCCAGCAGTTTAGACTGGAGGAACACCGGGGAGCTGTTTTTT.

This chain uses TRBV29-1 with TRBJ1-1, with 7 positions matching TRBD1. The CDR3 is 10 residues long. With V trimmed by 6 bases and J by 7 bases, 2 bases remained unmatched. Germline values: CDR1 SQVTM, CDR2 ANQGSEA. For the CDR3, the DNA is TGCAGCGTCCGGGACAGTGAAGCTTTCTTT. Amino acids: CSVRDSEAFF.

The chain combines TRBV6-1 with TRBJ2-7; D is perhaps TRBD2 (6 bases). V lost 2 bases and J lost 2, with 19 bases in between. The CDR3 covers 17 residues. CDR1 is MNHNS and CDR2 is SASEGT in the germline V gene. The CDR3 region is CASSELGGGAVPYEQYF. The CDR3 nucleotides read TGTGCCAGCAGTGAATTGGGAGGAGGGGCCGTTCCCTACGAGCAGTACTTC.

The chain carries TRBV2 and TRBJ1-2, with D unclear. Germline V gene lookup returns CDR1 SNHLY and CDR2 FYNNEI. The CDR3 consists of 14 residues. V was cut by 1 base and J by 2 bases, with 8 bases left in between. Here the CDR3 reads CASSEGVANYGYTF. CDR3 DNA: TGTGCCAGCAGTGAAGGTGTGGCAAACTATGGCTACACCTTC.

CDR3 sequence reads: CASSVESGGANEQFF. CDR3 DNA sequence: TGTGCCAGCAGCGTAGAAAGCGGGGGGGCCAATGAGCAGTTCTTC. The chain uses TRBV9 and TRBJ2-1; 10 bases map to TRBD2. Germline CDR1 and CDR2: SGDLS and YYNGEE. V was pared by 0 bases and J by 6 bases, with 3 bases of the junction left unmatched. This CDR3 has 15 residues.

This rearrangement joins TRBV5-1 to TRBJ1-1, with 8 bases identical to TRBD1. Trimming took 6 bases from V and 1 from J; bases not matched to a gene: 8. The CDR3 consists of 15 residues. Looked up from germline, CDR1 is SGHRS and CDR2 is YFSETQ. CDR3 nucleotide sequence: TGCGCCAGCAATTTCAGGGGGCCACCGAACACTGAAGCTTTCTTT. Its translation: CASNFRGPPNTEAFF.

The V gene is TRBV2, the J gene TRBJ2-3; 8 bases map to TRBD1. Germline V gives CDR1 SNHLY, CDR2 FYNNEI. There are 13 residues in the CDR3. The CDR3 reads CADRGLSTDTQYF. In nucleotides, the CDR3 is TGTGCAGACAGGGGACTTAGCACAGATACGCAGTATTTT.

A word on this clone: The germline gene is not matched at one end of the junction; a read error may be the cause. This chain joins TRBV7-9 and TRBJ1-3; no clear D gene. Germline CDR1 and CDR2: SEHNR and FQNEAQ (reference sequence). This CDR3 is 12 amino acids long. The CDR3 sequence is CSSSLNQDTIYF. The CDR3 nucleotides are TGTTCCAGCAGCTTAAACCAGGACACCATATATTTT.

The rearrangement links TRBV18 to TRBJ2-7; TRBD2 matches 7 bases. Trimming cost V 2 bases and J 2 bases; bases outside gene matches: 6. CDR1 and CDR2 (germline): KGHSH, LQKENI. The CDR3 is 15 amino acids. The CDR3 DNA is TGTGCCAGCTCACCATTTAGGGAGGGGACCTACGAGCAGTACTTC. Translated, it gives CASSPFREGTYEQYF.

The chain uses TRBV6-1 and TRBJ2-7, with TRBD1 matching over 7 bases. V trimming: 5 bases; J trimming: 1 base; junction bases outside the gene matches: 2. Per the germline V gene, CDR1 is MNHNS and CDR2 is SASEGT. The CDR3 loop spans 13 amino acids. CDR3 nucleotide sequence: TGTGCCAGCAGTCTGACAGGGTCCTACGAGCAGTACTTC. Protein product: CASSLTGSYEQYF.

The V and J genes are TRBV15 and TRBJ2-3; 8 bases align to TRBD2. The length of the CDR3 is 18 residues. Per the germline V gene, CDR1 is LNHNV and CDR2 is YYDKDF (reference sequence). Unmatched junction bases numbered 9, after V lost 0 bases and J lost 1 base. The CDR3 sequence is CATSRDQIATSGTDTQYF. The CDR3 DNA follows: TGTGCCACCAGCAGAGATCAGATTGCGACTAGCGGCACAGATACGCAGTATTTT.

The chain is built from TRBV6-5 and TRBJ2-7; no firm D call. The CDR3 loop spans 13 amino acids. V shed 0 bases and J shed 3 bases, with 6 bases lying between them. Germline V CDR1 and CDR2: MNHEY, SVGAGI. DNA for the CDR3: TGTGCCAGCAGTTACTCGATCGGCTACGAGCAGTACTTC. This sequence encodes CASSYSIGYEQYF.

There are a few counts of this clone. The V gene is TRBV4-1, the J gene TRBJ2-1; TRBD1 is a possible D gene (5 bases). The germline gives CDR1 MGHRA, CDR2 YSYEKL. This CDR3 contains 15 residues. The ends were cut back, 4 bases at V and 7 bases at J, with 17 bases in the middle. The chain's CDR3 is CASSPFPQGKNEQFF. The CDR3 bases are TGCGCCAGCAGCCCCTTCCCCCAGGGCAAAAATGAGCAGTTCTTC.

V gene TRBV25-1 combines with J gene TRBJ2-7, with TRBD1 matching 10 bases. Germline trimming cut 0 bases from V and 2 bases from J; bases unmatched to any gene: 4. Germline values: CDR1 MGHDK, CDR2 SYGVNS. There are 16 residues in the CDR3. The DNA for the CDR3 is TGTGCCAGCAGTGAATATACCGGGACAGGGGCCTACGAGCAGTACTTC. Encoded protein: CASSEYTGTGAYEQYF.

J is TRBJ2-7 and V is TRBV5-1; 7 bases line up with TRBD2. The V gene end was trimmed by 0 bases and the J gene end by 4 bases; junction bases not matched to a gene: 4. CDR3 length equals 14 residues. CDR1 and CDR2 from the germline V gene are SGHRS and YFSETQ. The CDR3 loop is CASSLAAGAYEQYF. The CDR3 DNA follows: TGCGCCAGCAGCTTGGCCGCGGGAGCTTACGAGCAGTACTTC.